This TCR beta chain appears in the sequencing data of a study of T cell repertoires in aging, cancer and after chemotherapy. In the study overall: Healthy donor repertoires were recorded over several months to years and showed clear clonal overlap. Around 8.8 million TCR reads were in the whole dataset. Study-level results: The repertoire data cannot show anything about immunological memory following chemotherapy. Untreated cancer patients had significantly lower blood TCR diversity than age-matched healthy donors.

The J segment lost 1 base and the V segment lost 7 bases, leaving 14 bases of the junction unmatched. Germline CDR1 and CDR2: DFQATT and SNEGSKA (reference sequence). This CDR3 contains 16 residues. TCR beta rearrangements were amplified from peripheral blood genomic DNA. Rearranged V-D-J TRB sequences were amplified with a mixed TRB-A/B primer pool. TCRdb analysed the multiplex PCR reads with MiXCR anew, one entry per CDR3 protein. The repertoire holds 9,500 to 11,000 distinct CDR3 sequences, under 30% seen once, with around 1.2% in the top ten. This clonotype was detected a few times. What it recognizes is unknown.

This chain joins TRBV20-1 and TRBJ2-3, with 7 bases aligning to TRBD1. The sequencing input was blood. This receptor was identified in a human donor in good health. The DNA of the CDR3 is TGCAGTGTTAAAAACCCACAGGGGCTCCGCACAGATACGCAGTATTTT. Amino acids: CSVKNPQGLRTDTQYF.